This record concerns one TCR beta chain sequence. Its specificity is not known. The data belong to a study of T-cell memory formation after mild COVID-19. Findings and limits, study-wide: The second-wave clones peaking on day 37 were not confirmed as SARS-CoV-2-specific.

TCRdb reprocessed the 5' RACE reads via MiXCR and lists one record per CDR3 protein. The sample shows roughly 410,000 distinct CDR3 sequences, more than 20% of them seen only once. The V gene end was trimmed by 4 bases and the J gene end by 7 bases; junction bases not matched to a gene: 4. Looked up from germline, CDR1 is SGHTA and CDR2 is FQGNSA. The CDR3 has 13 amino acids. The TCR originated in an adult woman who had mild COVID-19 (a few samples of this study predate the infection). Cell type and time point are not known. The sequenced sample was PBMCs or a T cell subset sorted from them (not recorded which). This sequence joins TRBV7-2 and TRBJ2-3; 8 positions match TRBD1. The CDR3, as DNA: TGTGCCAGCAGCTCAGGACAGGGAAATACGCAGTATTTT. It is translated as CASSSGQGNTQYF.